The next 10 T cell receptor beta chains were all read from a single sample in a study of cytotoxic CD8 clonotypes in ibrutinib-treated CLL (dated by TCRdb to about 2021). The protocol used for the library was the immunoSEQ multiplex PCR assay. Imported from immuneACCESS, the table was reduced by TCRdb to in-frame sequences with V and J called. These copies leave out some clones; in studies compared against another copy, an unresolved V gene accounts for under half, and the cause of the remainder is not known. Across this sample there are hundreds of thousands of clones, with about 75% seen only once. Around 5.9% of the sample is in the top ten clones. Taken with the paper, the label for time point translates to: approximately 11 months on ibrutinib. This material consisted of PBMCs, taken after 12 months of ibrutinib treatment. These receptors were collected from a human donor with chronic lymphocytic leukemia.

The chain combines TRBV10-1 with TRBJ2-3; TRBD2 agrees at 12 bases. With 4 bases clipped from V and 0 bases from J, the junction kept 11 bases outside the gene matches. The CDR3 spans 19 residues. The germline V gene encodes CDR1 WNHNN and CDR2 SYGVQD (reference sequence). The CDR3 DNA reads TGCGCCAGCAGTGTCCGGACTAGCGGGATCTCATTTAGCACAGATACGCAGTATTTT. The encoded protein is CASSVRTSGISFSTDTQYF.

This clone was found a few times. The genes are TRBV2 and TRBJ2-1; either TRBD1 or TRBD2 may fit D (5 bases each). The CDR3 totals 15 residues. CDR1 and CDR2 from the germline V gene are SNHLY and FYNNEI. Trimming cost V 2 bases and J 2 bases, with 10 bases left between them. Written as DNA, the CDR3 is TGTGCCAGCAGTGAATCTGGGGGAGCCTACAATGAGCAGTTCTTC. Protein product: CASSESGGAYNEQFF.

CDR3 in DNA: TGCAGCGTTCAGGGGCTTGGTGAAGCTTTCTTT. Amino acids: CSVQGLGEAFF. The J gene is TRBJ1-1, the V gene TRBV29-1; maybe TRBD1 (6 bases). The V end was cut by 5 bases, the J end by 7 bases, with 11 bases between. Germline CDR1 is SQVTM and CDR2 is ANQGSEA. The CDR3 runs to 11 residues.

The chain recombines TRBV6-6 with TRBJ2-4; 9 bases are a match to TRBD1. Germline CDR1 is MNHNY and CDR2 is SVGAGI (reference sequence). Trimming took 7 bases from V and 3 from J; bases not matched to a gene: 4. The CDR3 has 14 residues. The CDR3: CASKDRGNKNIQYF. The CDR3 DNA is TGTGCCAGCAAGGACAGGGGAAACAAAAACATTCAGTACTTC.

The chain is built from TRBV13 and TRBJ2-5, with 12 bases aligning to TRBD2. The tail of the sequence fits TRBJ2-7 better, so the J call may be wrong. Germline V gene lookup returns CDR1 PRHDT and CDR2 FYEKMQ (reference sequence). The CDR3 consists of 13 residues. In DNA, the CDR3 is TGTGCCAGCAGCTGGACTAGCGGGAACGAGCAGTACTTC. Residues: CASSWTSGNEQYF.

This chain uses TRBV18 with TRBJ1-1; D call uncertain. Deletions cut 1 base from V and 0 bases from J, with 3 bases between. From germline, CDR1 is KGHSH and CDR2 LQKENI. CDR3 size: 13 residues. The CDR3 DNA reads TGTGCCAGCTCACCACGGCTGAACACTGAAGCTTTCTTT. Translated: CASSPRLNTEAFF.

This clone was observed a few times. The rearrangement links TRBV9 to TRBJ1-2; maybe TRBD1 (5 bases). V dropped 0 bases and J dropped 0 bases, with 12 bases sitting between them. This CDR3 comprises 16 residues. Germline CDR1 reads SGDLS; CDR2 reads YYNGEE. CDR3 nucleotide sequence: TGTGCCAGCAGCGTAGATGTAGGGGCCGCTAACTATGGCTACACCTTC. Encoded protein: CASSVDVGAANYGYTF. The entire variable domain, with the rest obtained from reference TRBV9 and TRBJ1-2, is as follows: DSGVTQTPKHLITATGQRVTLRCSPRSGDLSVYWYQQSLDQGLQFLIQYYNGEERAKGNILERFSAQQFPDLHSELNLSSLELGDSALYFCASSVDVGAANYGYTFGSGTRLTVV.

This chain uses TRBV5-1 with TRBJ1-2; no clear D gene. The germline V and J ends were trimmed by 1 base and 2 bases, with 15 bases remaining between them. CDR3 length: 16 amino acids. Germline CDR1 reads SGHRS; CDR2 reads YFSETQ. The CDR3 nucleotides are TGCGCCAGCAGCTTGTCGCAGGAGAAGGAAAACTATGGCTACACCTTC. It codes for CASSLSQEKENYGYTF. Filled out from reference TRBV5-1 and TRBJ1-2, the complete variable domain reads KAGVTQTPRYLIKTRGQQVTLSCSPISGHRSVSWYQQTPGQGLQFLFEYFSETQRNKGNFPGRFSGRQFSNSRSEMNVSTLELGDSALYLCASSLSQEKENYGYTFGSGTRLTVV.

The chain combines TRBV5-4 with TRBJ2-3; D is unclear. The CDR3 loop spans 13 amino acids. Trimming took off 0 bases at V and 4 bases at J, with 6 bases between the two ends. CDR1 and CDR2 from the germline V gene are SGHNT and YYREEE (reference sequence). The CDR3 sequence is CASSLEKPDTQYF. The DNA for the CDR3 is TGTGCCAGCAGCTTGGAGAAGCCAGATACGCAGTATTTT.

The CDR3 loop reads CASSLDNRGREGYTF. The CDR3 nucleotides are TGTGCCAGCAGCTTAGACAACAGGGGGCGAGAAGGCTACACCTTC. The rearrangement uses TRBV11-2 and TRBJ1-2; 9 positions agree with TRBD1. The germline gives CDR1 SGHAT, CDR2 FQNNGV. V dropped 0 bases and J dropped 8; count of bases not matched to a gene: 7. The length of the CDR3 is 15 residues.